This record looks at one T cell receptor (beta chain) sequence and its context. Its target is unknown. This entry comes from a study of CD8 T cells in ankylosing spondylitis. The study, taken as a whole, reports: Apparently characteristic of ankylosing spondylitis blood was a TCR beta motif (fewer than ten highly homologous variants). The authors found the disease-linked clones to be CD8+ and relatively rare in peripheral blood. The clones that were linked to disease were reported to be significantly enriched in matched synovial fluid samples from ankylosing spondylitis patients.

Making the TCR beta libraries involved quantitative 5'-RACE with molecular barcodes. Each CDR3 protein gets one entry after TCRdb re-called the 5' RACE reads with MiXCR. The repertoire holds around 220,000 distinct CDR3 sequences, with roughly 18% as singletons. Trimming at V came to 5 bases and at J to 3 bases, leaving 10 bases not matched to a gene. The CDR3 runs 16 residues. Germline assignment: CDR1 MNHEY and CDR2 SVGEGT. The chain links TRBV6-2 or TRBV6-3 to TRBJ2-7; 10 bases match TRBD2. The TCR was taken from a male donor with ankylosing spondylitis. The sequencing sample was made of blood, either unsorted or a sorted T cell fraction (not recorded which). CDR3: CASSPTPGLASYEQYF. The CDR3 nucleotides read TGTGCCAGCAGTCCAACTCCGGGACTAGCGAGCTACGAGCAGTACTTC.